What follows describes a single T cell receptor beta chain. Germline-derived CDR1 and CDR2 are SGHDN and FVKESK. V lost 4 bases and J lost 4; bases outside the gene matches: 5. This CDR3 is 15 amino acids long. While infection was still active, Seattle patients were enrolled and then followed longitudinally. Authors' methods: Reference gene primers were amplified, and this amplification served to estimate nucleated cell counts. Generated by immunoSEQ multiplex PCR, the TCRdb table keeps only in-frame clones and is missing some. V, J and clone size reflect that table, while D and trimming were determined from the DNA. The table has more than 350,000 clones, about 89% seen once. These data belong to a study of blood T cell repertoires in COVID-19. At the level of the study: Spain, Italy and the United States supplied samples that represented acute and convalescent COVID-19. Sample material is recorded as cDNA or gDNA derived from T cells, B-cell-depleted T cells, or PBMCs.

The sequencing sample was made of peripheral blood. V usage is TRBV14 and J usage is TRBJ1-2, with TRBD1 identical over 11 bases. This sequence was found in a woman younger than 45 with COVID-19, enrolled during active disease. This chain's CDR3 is CASSRSGTGGYGYTF. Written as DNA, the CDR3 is TGTGCCAGCAGCCGATCCGGGACAGGGGGCTATGGCTACACCTTC.